A selection of T cell receptor beta chains follows, all from one sample in a study of Ad26.COV2.S vaccination and SARS-CoV-2 variants. Profiling relied on immunoSEQ multiplex PCR, and the TCRdb table lists in-frame clones only, not all of them. The repertoire holds more than 300,000 clones, about nine tenths seen once, with 6.4% in the top ten. This specimen consisted of peripheral blood, obtained in a trial of Ad26.COV2.S vaccine versus placebo. The receptors originated from a person aged 18-65 years who received the Ad26.COV2.S COVID-19 vaccine or a placebo. CDR3s leave out the opening cysteine and the closing phenylalanine or tryptophan. Fields, in order: V gene, CDR3 protein.

v_gene: TRBV5-4
CDR3aa: ASTTEGMGNTIY

v_gene: TRBV3-1/TRBV3-2
CDR3aa: ASSQDRDQY

v_gene: TRBV7-9
CDR3aa: ASSWGTDSNQPQH

v_gene: TRBV7-3
CDR3aa: ASSLTLWGSGSSDTQY

v_gene: TRBV5-1
CDR3aa: ASSLGRGRSLASGDEQF

v_gene: TRBV3-1/TRBV3-2
CDR3aa: ASSSRQGAGANVLT

v_gene: TRBV4-1
CDR3aa: ASSQGTNTGELF

v_gene: TRBV7-8
CDR3aa: ASSPRVISNQPQH

v_gene: TRBV30
CDR3aa: AWTAGGYEQY

v_gene: TRBV9
CDR3aa: ASSPQGRNSPLH

v_gene: TRBV15
CDR3aa: ATSRDGGSNQPQH

v_gene: TRBV5-1
CDR3aa: ASSSLAGVPYNEQF

v_gene: TRBV2
CDR3aa: ASSVGQTPF

v_gene: TRBV27
CDR3aa: ASRESGGSSYNEQF

v_gene: TRBV27
CDR3aa: ASSRERRAQETQY

v_gene: TRBV30
CDR3aa: AWTDKARQY

v_gene: TRBV5-1
CDR3aa: ASSPGTTDTQY